The 21 T cell receptor beta chains given below trace back to one sample, sequenced in a study of T cell changes during pregnancy in multiple sclerosis (dated by TCRdb to about 2019). Library method: the immunoSEQ multiplex PCR assay. TCRdb carries this immuneACCESS record with in-frame sequences only. Its versions omit some clonotypes, under half of them owing to an unresolved V gene in the studies checked, with the rest unexplained. This sample lists about 67,000 clones; about nine tenths were detected once. The ten largest clonotypes hold less than 3% of the sample. The source was peripheral blood, collected in the second trimester of pregnancy. The receptors were gathered from a female donor in good health, enrolled as a control in a pregnancy study.

The J gene is TRBJ2-5, the V gene TRBV18; a weak D match, TRBD2 (5 bases). The CDR3 is 15 amino acids. The germline V gene encodes CDR1 KGHSH and CDR2 LQKENI. With 5 bases removed from V and 1 base from J, the gap between germline ends came to 14 bases. CDR3 sequence reads: CASSSYRGTQETQYF. The CDR3 nucleotides are TGTGCCAGCTCATCATACCGGGGTACCCAAGAGACCCAGTACTTC.

As concerns this clone: The sample carries other DNA sequences with the same CDR3. The gene calls are TRBV6-5 and TRBJ1-1; D call uncertain. Germline V gene lookup returns CDR1 MNHEY and CDR2 SVGAGI. The CDR3 length is 13 residues. V shed 8 bases and J shed 1 base, with 11 bases lying between them. The CDR3 sequence: CASSRERNTEAFF. The CDR3 DNA follows: TGTGCCAGCTCGCGCGAGAGGAACACTGAAGCTTTCTTT.

On this clone: An end of the junction does not agree with germline; a read error may underlie this. This chain joins TRBV7-7 and TRBJ2-2; D possibly corresponds to TRBD2 (5 bases). Germline lookup yields CDR1 SSHAT and CDR2 FNYEAQ (reference sequence). The CDR3 contains 14 residues. As DNA, the CDR3 is TGTGCTAGCAGCCAAGAGCGGAGCGTCGGGGAGCTGTTTTTT. This sequence encodes CASSQERSVGELFF.

The rearrangement links TRBV19 to TRBJ2-7; tentatively, D is TRBD2 (7 bases). V was cut by 10 bases and J by 3 bases, with 22 bases left in between. CDR1 is LNHDA and CDR2 is SQIVND in the germline V gene (reference sequence). This CDR3 has 15 residues. As DNA, the CDR3 is TGTGCCACCTCTCCACTAAGAGGGGGGGTCTACGAGCAGTACTTC. It is translated as CATSPLRGGVYEQYF.

This chain's CDR3 is CAWSAESYTEAFF. CDR3 nucleotide sequence: TGTGCCTGGAGTGCGGAGTCTTACACTGAAGCTTTCTTT. The V call is TRBV30, the J call TRBJ1-1, with unresolved D. Trimming took 1 base from V and 3 from J, leaving 9 bases between them. Germline CDR1 and CDR2: GTSNPN and SVGIG (reference sequence). The CDR3 extends over 13 amino acids. Drawing the rest from reference TRBV30 and TRBJ1-1, the complete variable domain is SQTIHQWPATLVQPVGSPLSLECTVEGTSNPNLYWYRQAAGRGLQLLFYSVGIGQISSEVPQNLSASRPQDRQFILSSKKLLLSDSGFYLCAWSAESYTEAFFGQGTRLTVV.

This chain joins TRBV28 and TRBJ2-1; TRBD2 matches 10 bases. This CDR3 contains 16 residues. Germline CDR1 reads MDHEN; CDR2 reads SYDVKM. V dropped 5 bases and J dropped 8; count of bases not matched to a gene: 12. The CDR3 nucleotides read TGTGCCAGCAGTCCCCGAAGCGGGAGGGCCGAACATGAGCAGTTCTTC. Its translation is CASSPRSGRAEHEQFF.

The V gene is TRBV18, the J gene TRBJ2-1; D perhaps matches TRBD2 (6 bases). V was cut by 2 bases and J by 1 base, with 27 bases left in between. CDR1 KGHSH and CDR2 LQKENI come from the germline V gene. CDR3 length: 21 amino acids. The CDR3 is CASSPASDGSWFRLSYNEQFF. For the CDR3, the DNA is TGTGCCAGCTCACCAGCTAGCGATGGATCCTGGTTCCGATTATCCTACAATGAGCAGTTCTTC.

The CDR3 region is CASSRGQGANIQYF. In DNA, the CDR3 is TGTGCCAGCAGCCGTGGACAGGGGGCGAACATTCAGTACTTC. The gene calls are TRBV6-5 and TRBJ2-4, with 11 bases that match TRBD1. Germline V gene data show CDR1 as MNHEY and CDR2 as SVGAGI. CDR3 length: 14 residues. The J segment lost 7 bases and the V segment lost 6 bases, leaving 5 bases of the junction unmatched.

The rearrangement uses TRBV10-3 and TRBJ2-1; 10 positions agree with TRBD2. V trimming: 4 bases; J trimming: 7 bases; junction bases outside the gene matches: 7. This CDR3 is 15 amino acids long. Looked up from germline, CDR1 is ENHRY and CDR2 is SYGVKD. The CDR3 DNA reads TGTGCCATCAGTGCCCTAGCGGGAGATTCTAATGAGCAGTTCTTC. This encodes CAISALAGDSNEQFF.

This rearrangement joins TRBV14 to TRBJ2-7; D gene ambiguous. This CDR3 region has 14 residues. Germline CDR1 is SGHDN and CDR2 is FVKESK. V lost 3 bases and J lost 2, with 11 bases in between. The DNA for the CDR3 is TGTGCCAGCAGCCACGTCGGTTCTCCCTACGAGCAGTACTTC. It codes for CASSHVGSPYEQYF.

This clone has a single count. The J gene is TRBJ2-4, the V gene TRBV6-5, with D tentatively TRBD2 (6 bases). CDR3 length equals 13 residues. Looked up from germline, CDR1 is MNHEY and CDR2 is SVGAGI. Trimming stripped 5 bases from V and 9 bases from J, with 14 bases between. CDR3 DNA: TGTGCCAGCAGTGGAGGGGCGGAGGGCATTCAGTACTTC. It encodes CASSGGAEGIQYF.

The chain joins TRBV28 to TRBJ1-2; 10 bases match TRBD1. CDR1 is MDHEN, CDR2 SYDVKM, per germline. This CDR3 spans 14 amino acids. The trim removed 6 bases at V and 2 bases at J, leaving 3 bases unmatched. CDR3 in amino acids: CASRTGQGNYGYTF. The DNA for the CDR3 is TGTGCCAGCAGGACGGGACAGGGGAACTATGGCTACACCTTC.

The chain is built from TRBV5-4 and TRBJ2-5; D is undetermined. Germline lookup yields CDR1 SGHNT and CDR2 YYREEE (reference sequence). This CDR3 comprises 14 residues. Trimming removed 0 bases at V and 4 bases at J, with 10 bases between. CDR3 sequence (DNA): TGTGCCAGCAGCTTGGGAGCCCGGGTAGAGACCCAGTACTTC. The encoded protein is CASSLGARVETQYF. The full variable domain, completed using reference TRBV5-4 and TRBJ2-5, is ETGVTQSPTHLIKTRGQQVTLRCSSQSGHNTVSWYQQALGQGPQFIFQYYREEENGRGNFPPRFSGLQFPNYSSELNVNALELDDSALYLCASSLGARVETQYFGPGTRLLVL.

This chain links TRBV11-2 with TRBJ1-4, with 7 bases aligning to TRBD1. The CDR3 sequence is 14 residues long. Germline lookup yields CDR1 SGHAT and CDR2 FQNNGV. V lost 5 bases to trimming and J lost 8 bases; unmatched junction nucleotides: 8. The CDR3 is CASSIQGFGEKLFF. The DNA of the CDR3 is TGTGCCAGCAGCATACAGGGGTTTGGGGAAAAACTGTTTTTT.

The chain has TRBV7-2 and TRBJ2-7; possible D gene TRBD1, 5 bases. CDR1 is SGHTA, CDR2 FQGNSA, per germline. The CDR3 sequence is 14 residues long. The V end was cut by 0 bases, the J end by 1 base, with 7 bases between. The CDR3, as DNA: TGTGCCAGCAGCTTAGCGGGGCTTTCCTACGAGCAGTACTTC. Its translation is CASSLAGLSYEQYF.

The rearrangement links TRBV9 to TRBJ2-3; D call uncertain. The CDR3 sequence is 15 residues long. V lost 4 bases and J lost 3, with 15 bases in between. The germline V gene has CDR1 SGDLS and CDR2 YYNGEE. CDR3 residues: CASSPRGDWTDTQYF. For the CDR3, the DNA is TGTGCCAGCAGCCCTCGAGGCGATTGGACAGATACGCAGTATTTT.

This clone appeared a few times. This chain connects TRBV7-3 to TRBJ2-1; 8 bases align to TRBD2. The length of the CDR3 is 18 residues. V lost 5 bases to trimming and J lost 7 bases; unmatched junction nucleotides: 19. CDR1 is SGHTA and CDR2 is FQGTGA in the germline V gene. CDR3 sequence reads: CASSKQTRSGLVMNEQFF. Here the CDR3 DNA reads TGTGCCAGCAGCAAACAAACGCGCTCGGGACTAGTGATGAATGAGCAGTTCTTC.

The rearrangement uses TRBV6-6 and TRBJ2-3; tentative D call: TRBD1 (6 bases). The V end lost 8 bases, the J end lost 6 bases, and 15 bases lay between the germline ends. The CDR3 loop spans 13 amino acids. Germline V gene sequence: CDR1 MNHNY, CDR2 SVGAGI (reference sequence). This CDR3 reads CASGQAGGDTQYF. CDR3 bases: TGTGCCAGCGGCCAGGCTGGGGGCGATACGCAGTATTTT.

Remarks on this clone: One end of the junction fails to match germline, which may point to a read error. This chain joins TRBV6-6 and TRBJ2-3, with 10 bases lining up with TRBD2. The CDR3 is 13 amino acids. CDR1 and CDR2 (germline): MNHNY, SVGAGI (reference sequence). The CDR3 loop is CAGSGGGTDTQYF. CDR3 coding DNA: TGTGCCGGCAGCGGGGGGGGCACAGATACGCAGTATTTT.

The chain joins TRBV2 to TRBJ1-3, with 10 positions matching TRBD1. Germline CDR1 and CDR2: SNHLY and FYNNEI. V was clipped by 6 bases and J by 2 bases; unmatched bases: 4. The CDR3 is made up of 15 amino acids. The CDR3 nucleotides read TGTGCCAGCAGAGCCGGGACAGGGGCTGGAAACACCATATATTTT. This codes for CASRAGTGAGNTIYF.

The rearrangement uses TRBV6-1 and TRBJ1-5; D is perhaps TRBD1 (5 bases). The CDR3 spans 14 residues. Germline V gene lookup returns CDR1 MNHNS and CDR2 SASEGT. Trimming pared 3 bases from V and 5 bases from J, leaving 11 bases between. The CDR3, as DNA: TGTGCCAGCAGTGATTCAGGGCCCCATCAGCCCCAGCATTTT. Translated: CASSDSGPHQPQHF.